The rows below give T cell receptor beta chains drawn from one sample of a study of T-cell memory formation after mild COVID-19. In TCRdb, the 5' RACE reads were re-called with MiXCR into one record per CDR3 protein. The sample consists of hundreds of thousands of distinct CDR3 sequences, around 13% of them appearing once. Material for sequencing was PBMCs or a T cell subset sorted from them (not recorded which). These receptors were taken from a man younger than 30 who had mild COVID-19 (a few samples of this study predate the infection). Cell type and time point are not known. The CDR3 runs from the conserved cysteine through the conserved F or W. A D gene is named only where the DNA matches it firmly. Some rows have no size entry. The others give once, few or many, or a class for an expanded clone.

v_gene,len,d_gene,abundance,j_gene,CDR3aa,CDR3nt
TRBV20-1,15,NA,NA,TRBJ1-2,CSAPDLARANYGYTF,TGCAGTGCTCCCGATTTGGCCAGAGCTAACTATGGCTACACCTTC
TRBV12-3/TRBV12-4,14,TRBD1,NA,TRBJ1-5,CASSIDRGGQPQHF,TGTGCCAGCAGTATCGACAGGGGTGGGCAGCCCCAGCATTTT
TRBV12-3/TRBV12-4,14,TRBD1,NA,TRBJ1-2,CASSPTGDGYGYTF,TGTGCCAGCAGTCCCACAGGGGATGGCTATGGCTACACCTTC
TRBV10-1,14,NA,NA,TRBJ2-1,CASSDGGSRNEQFF,TGCGCCAGCAGTGACGGAGGATCCCGCAATGAGCAGTTCTTC
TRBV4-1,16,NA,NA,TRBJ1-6,CASSQDRGRRGSPLHF,TGCGCCAGCAGCCAAGATCGGGGGCGGAGGGGCTCACCCCTCCACTTT
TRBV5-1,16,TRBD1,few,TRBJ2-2,CASSLKWTGNTGELFF,TGCGCCAGCAGCTTGAAGTGGACAGGGAACACCGGGGAGCTGTTTTTT
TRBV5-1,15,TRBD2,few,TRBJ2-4,CASSSPLAGWNIQYF,TGCGCCAGCAGCTCCCCGCTAGCGGGGTGGAACATTCAGTACTTC
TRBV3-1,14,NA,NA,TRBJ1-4,CASSQGPGTWPMFF,TGTGCCAGCAGCCAAGGCCCGGGGACCTGGCCCATGTTTTTT
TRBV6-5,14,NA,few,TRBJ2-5,CASSLAGEQETQYF,TGTGCCAGCAGCCTTGCAGGGGAGCAAGAGACCCAGTACTTC
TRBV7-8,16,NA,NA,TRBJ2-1,CASSLAQVSVFHEQFF,TGTGCCAGCAGCTTAGCGCAGGTCTCAGTGTTCCATGAGCAGTTCTTC
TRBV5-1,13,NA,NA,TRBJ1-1,CASSLDRDNEAFF,TGCGCCAGCAGCTTGGATCGGGACAACGAAGCTTTCTTT
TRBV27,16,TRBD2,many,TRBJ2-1,CASSALTSGVYNEQFF,TGTGCCAGCAGTGCCCTGACTAGCGGGGTCTACAATGAGCAGTTCTTC
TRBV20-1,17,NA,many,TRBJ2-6,CSARVGRASSGANVLTF,TGCAGTGCTAGAGTGGGGCGGGCCAGCTCTGGGGCCAACGTCCTGACTTTC
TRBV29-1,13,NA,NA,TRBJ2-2,CSVVGVGTGELFF,TGCAGCGTTGTAGGGGTAGGGACCGGGGAGCTGTTTTTT
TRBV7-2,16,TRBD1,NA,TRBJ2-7,CASSLAGTGAAYEQYF,TGTGCCAGCAGCTTAGCAGGAACAGGGGCGGCCTACGAGCAGTACTTC
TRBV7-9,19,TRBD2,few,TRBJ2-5,CASSLSPGLAGGQEETQYF,TGTGCCAGCAGCTTATCTCCGGGACTAGCGGGGGGGCAAGAAGAGACCCAGTACTTC
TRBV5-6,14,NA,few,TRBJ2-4,CASSFGVVQNIQYF,TGTGCCAGCAGCTTCGGGGTAGTCCAAAACATTCAGTACTTC
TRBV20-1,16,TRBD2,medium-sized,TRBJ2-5,CSARGGLAGSQETQYF,TGCAGTGCTAGAGGGGGGCTAGCGGGGAGCCAAGAGACCCAGTACTTC
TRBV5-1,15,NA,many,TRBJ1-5,CASSFEGIGNQPQHF,TGCGCCAGCAGCTTCGAGGGGATTGGCAATCAGCCCCAGCATTTT
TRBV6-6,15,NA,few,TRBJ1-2,CASTIPVSANYGYTF,TGTGCCAGCACCATCCCCGTTTCAGCTAACTATGGCTACACCTTC
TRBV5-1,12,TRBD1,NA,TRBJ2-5,CASSFSRGPWYF,TGCGCCAGCAGCTTTTCGAGGGGGCCCTGGTACTTC
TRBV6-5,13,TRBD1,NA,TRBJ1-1,CASRGQGDTEAFF,TGTGCCAGCAGGGGACAGGGCGACACTGAAGCTTTCTTT
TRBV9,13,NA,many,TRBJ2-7,CASSAQTVSEQYF,TGTGCCAGCAGCGCTCAGACCGTCTCCGAGCAGTACTTC
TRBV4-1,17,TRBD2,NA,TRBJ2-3,CASSQELAGAGTDTQYF,TGCGCCAGCAGCCAAGAACTAGCGGGGGCCGGGACAGATACGCAGTATTTT
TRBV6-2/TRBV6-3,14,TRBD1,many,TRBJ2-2,CASSRGPNTGELFF,TGTGCCAGCAGTAGGGGGCCCAACACCGGGGAGCTGTTTTTT
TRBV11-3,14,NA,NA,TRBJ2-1,CASSRGASYNEQFF,TGTGCCAGCAGCCGGGGGGCCTCCTACAATGAGCAGTTCTTC
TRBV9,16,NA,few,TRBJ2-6,CASRPTAGAGANVLTF,TGTGCCAGCAGACCGACAGCCGGTGCTGGGGCCAACGTCCTGACTTTC
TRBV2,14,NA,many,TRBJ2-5,CASMDSSPRETQYF,TGTGCCAGCATGGACAGCTCCCCTAGAGAGACCCAGTACTTC
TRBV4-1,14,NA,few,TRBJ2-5,CASSQGSLSRTQYF,TGCGCCAGCAGCCAAGGATCCCTTTCAAGGACCCAGTACTTC
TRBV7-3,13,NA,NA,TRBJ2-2,CASSKAGTGELFF,TGTGCCAGCAGCAAAGCAGGGACCGGGGAGCTGTTTTTT
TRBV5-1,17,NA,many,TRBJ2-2,CASSLRGVTANTGELFF,TGCGCCAGCAGCTTGAGGGGAGTGACAGCGAACACCGGGGAGCTGTTTTTT
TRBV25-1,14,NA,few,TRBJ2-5,CASSAPGARETQYF,TGTGCCAGCAGTGCTCCCGGGGCCAGGGAGACCCAGTACTTC
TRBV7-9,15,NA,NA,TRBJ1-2,CASSPWDGTNYGYTF,TGTGCCAGCAGCCCTTGGGACGGCACTAACTATGGCTACACCTTC
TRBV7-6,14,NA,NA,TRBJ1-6,CASSPQDSNSPLHF,TGTGCCAGCAGCCCGCAGGACAGTAATTCACCCCTCCACTTT
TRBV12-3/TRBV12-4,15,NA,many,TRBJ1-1,CASSFHRASDTEAFF,TGTGCCAGCAGTTTCCACAGGGCTTCGGACACTGAAGCTTTCTTT
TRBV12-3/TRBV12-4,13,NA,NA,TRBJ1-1,CASSFRADTEAFF,TGTGCCAGCAGTTTCCGCGCGGACACTGAAGCTTTCTTT
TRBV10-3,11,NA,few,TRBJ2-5,CAISEGETQYF,TGTGCCATCAGTGAAGGAGAGACCCAGTACTTC
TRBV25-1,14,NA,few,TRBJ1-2,CASSAPWGDYGYTF,TGTGCCAGCAGTGCCCCCTGGGGAGACTATGGCTACACCTTC
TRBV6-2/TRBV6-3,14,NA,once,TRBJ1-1,CASSYGLRYTEAFF,TGTGCCAGCAGTTACGGGCTGCGGTACACTGAAGCTTTCTTT
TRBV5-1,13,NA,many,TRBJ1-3,CASSLGTGNTIYF,TGCGCCAGCAGCTTAGGGACTGGAAACACCATATATTTT